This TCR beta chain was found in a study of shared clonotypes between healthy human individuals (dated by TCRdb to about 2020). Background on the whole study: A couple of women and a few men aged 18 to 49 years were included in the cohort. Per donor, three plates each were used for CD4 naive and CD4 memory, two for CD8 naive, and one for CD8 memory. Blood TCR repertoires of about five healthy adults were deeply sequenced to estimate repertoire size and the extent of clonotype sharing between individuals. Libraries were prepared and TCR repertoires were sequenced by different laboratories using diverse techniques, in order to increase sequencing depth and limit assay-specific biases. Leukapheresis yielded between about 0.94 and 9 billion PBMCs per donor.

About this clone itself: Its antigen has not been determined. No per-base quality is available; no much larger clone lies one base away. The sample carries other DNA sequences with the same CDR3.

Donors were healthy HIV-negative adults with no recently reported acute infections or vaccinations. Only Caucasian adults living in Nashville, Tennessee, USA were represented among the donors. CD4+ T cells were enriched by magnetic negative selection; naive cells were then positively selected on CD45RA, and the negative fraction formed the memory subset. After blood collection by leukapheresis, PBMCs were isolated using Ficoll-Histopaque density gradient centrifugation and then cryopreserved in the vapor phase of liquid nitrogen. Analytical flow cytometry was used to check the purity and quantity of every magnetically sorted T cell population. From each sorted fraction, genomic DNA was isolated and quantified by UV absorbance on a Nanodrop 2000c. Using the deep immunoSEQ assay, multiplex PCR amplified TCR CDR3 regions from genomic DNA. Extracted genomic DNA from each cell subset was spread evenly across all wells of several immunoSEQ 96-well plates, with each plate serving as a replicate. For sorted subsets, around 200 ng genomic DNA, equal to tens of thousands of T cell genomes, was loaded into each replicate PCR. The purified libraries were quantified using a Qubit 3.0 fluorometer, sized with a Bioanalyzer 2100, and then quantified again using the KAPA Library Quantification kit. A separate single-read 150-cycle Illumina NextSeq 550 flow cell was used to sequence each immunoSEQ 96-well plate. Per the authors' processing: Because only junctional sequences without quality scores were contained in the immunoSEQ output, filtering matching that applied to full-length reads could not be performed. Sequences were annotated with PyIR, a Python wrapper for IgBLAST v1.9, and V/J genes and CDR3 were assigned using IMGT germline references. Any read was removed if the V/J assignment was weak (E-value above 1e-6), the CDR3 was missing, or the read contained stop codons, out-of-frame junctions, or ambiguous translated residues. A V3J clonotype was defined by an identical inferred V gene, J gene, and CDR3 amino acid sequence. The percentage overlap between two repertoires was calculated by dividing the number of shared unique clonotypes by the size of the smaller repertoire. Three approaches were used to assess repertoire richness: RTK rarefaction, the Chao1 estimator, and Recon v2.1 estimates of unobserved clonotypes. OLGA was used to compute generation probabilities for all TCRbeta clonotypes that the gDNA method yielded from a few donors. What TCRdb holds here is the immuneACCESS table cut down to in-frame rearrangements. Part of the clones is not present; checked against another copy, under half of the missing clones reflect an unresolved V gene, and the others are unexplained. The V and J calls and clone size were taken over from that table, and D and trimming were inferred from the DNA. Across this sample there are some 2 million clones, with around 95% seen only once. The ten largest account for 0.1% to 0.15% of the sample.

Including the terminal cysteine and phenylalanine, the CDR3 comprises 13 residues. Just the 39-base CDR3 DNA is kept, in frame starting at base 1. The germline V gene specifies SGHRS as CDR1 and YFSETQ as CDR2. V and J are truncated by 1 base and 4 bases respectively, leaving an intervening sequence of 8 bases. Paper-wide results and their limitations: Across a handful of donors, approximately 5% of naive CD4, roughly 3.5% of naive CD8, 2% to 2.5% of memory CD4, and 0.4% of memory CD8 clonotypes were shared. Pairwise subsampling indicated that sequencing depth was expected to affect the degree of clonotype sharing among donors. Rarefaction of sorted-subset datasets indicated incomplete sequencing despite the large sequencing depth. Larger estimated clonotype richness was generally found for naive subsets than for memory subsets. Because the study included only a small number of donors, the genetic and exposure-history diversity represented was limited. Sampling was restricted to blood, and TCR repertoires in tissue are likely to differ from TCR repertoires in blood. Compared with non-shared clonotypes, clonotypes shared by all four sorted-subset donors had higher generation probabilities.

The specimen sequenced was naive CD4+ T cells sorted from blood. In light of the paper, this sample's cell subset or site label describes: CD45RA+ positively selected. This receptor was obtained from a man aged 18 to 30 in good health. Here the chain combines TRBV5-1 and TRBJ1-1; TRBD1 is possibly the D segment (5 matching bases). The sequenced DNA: TGCGCCAGCAGCTTGCAGGGAGGCACTGAAGCTTTCTTT. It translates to CASSLQGGTEAFF.